A selection of T cell receptor beta chains follows, all from one sample in a study of cytomegalovirus exposure and HLA in healthy donors. Measured with immunoSEQ multiplex PCR; TCRdb has only the in-frame clones, and not every one. This table holds some 130,000 clones, about 82% found once. Sample: PBMCs. These TCRs come from a boy aged 10-17 years in good health and CMV-seronegative. The conserved cysteine and the conserved F or W are not part of the CDR3 here.

v_call cdr3_aa
TRBV7-9 SSSLDLWSSYEQY
TRBV2 ASRDGSEAF
TRBV6-6 ASSPYLIQDYGYT
TRBV5-6 ASSLGLLDEQF
TRBV5-1 ASSLAWEASGGVISNQPQH
TRBV9 ASSSTGISYNEQF
TRBV14 ASSQDLLGGQY
TRBV27 ASSSGGGLSSYNEQF
TRBV4-1 ASSQATTGGGETQY
TRBV5-1 ASSSGTSGVNEQF
TRBV2 ASSELRDSVKPQH
TRBV19 ASRSRGNQPQH
TRBV13 ASSLGLAVAYEQY
TRBV4-2 ASSPKGTSGSSYNEQF
TRBV5-1 ASSLVSSSYNEQF
TRBV27 ASSDLGQGDYEQY
TRBV7-2 ASRSGQYYGYT
TRBV29-1 SVEPGLTEAF
TRBV27 ASSYPGLAIF
TRBV7-8 ASSLTERPVYEQY
TRBV11-3 ASSPRSLLGLAGADEQF
TRBV30 AWEGGAMNTEAF
TRBV23-1 ASSLGASGTYNEQF
TRBV20-1 SASSSDGYT
TRBV19 ASSPDKVAGVETQY
TRBV29-1 SVEDQGGYGYT
TRBV4-1 ASSRGQGALAYEQY
TRBV27 ASSLSYTDTQY